This TCR beta chain was found in a study of T cells after yellow fever vaccination. Study in general: Fractions low in cell number were prepared with SMART-Seq v4 Ultra Low Input. Study observations and caveats: The secondary response was weaker, and its peak arrived faster, on day 5 versus 15. At around 95% for CD4 and roughly 87% for CD8, most primary-vaccination clones showed up again after the booster.

A word on this clonotype: Its cognate antigen is unknown.

They built TCR cDNA with 5'RACE template switching, a step that put in a universal primer site and UMIs. TCRdb re-analysed the 5' RACE reads in MiXCR, keeping a single row per CDR3 protein. The sample records some 160,000 distinct CDR3 sequences, around 7.2% being singletons. The germline CDR1 and CDR2 sequences are SGHRS and YFSETQ. J gave up 0 bases and V 4 bases, and 7 bases lay outside the gene matches. This CDR3 is built from 16 residues. The receptor was derived from a man aged 18 to 29 who received the YFV17D yellow fever vaccine. The chain combines TRBV5-1 with TRBJ2-1; 7 bases fit TRBD2. The sequencing here drew on CD4+ T cells sorted from PBMCs, taken about 5 days after the first yellow fever vaccination. CDR3 DNA sequence: TGCGCCAGCAGCCTAGAAGCGGGGAGCTCCTACAATGAGCAGTTCTTC. It encodes CASSLEAGSSYNEQFF.